This T cell receptor beta chain was obtained from a study of blood T cell repertoires in COVID-19. Background on the study: Samples of COVID-19 (acute and convalescent) were obtained from the United States, Italy and Spain. In each case, the material was cDNA or gDNA derived from T cells, B-cell-depleted T cells, or PBMCs.

Authors' data handling: Amplification of reference gene primers was used by the study to estimate nucleated cell counts. The table came from immunoSEQ multiplex PCR; TCRdb's copy has only in-frame clones and leaves some out. V, J and clone size reflect that table, while D and trimming were determined from the DNA. The sample has fewer than 300,000 clones, about 85% seen once. The V and J ends lost 8 bases and 2 bases, in that order; junction bases with no gene match: 3. Germline CDR1 reads MNHEY; CDR2 reads SVGAGI. The CDR3 contains 14 residues. This clone occurred a few times. Participants came from roughly 23 US areas, aged about 18 to 89 years.

This chain joins TRBV6-5 and TRBJ1-5, with 10 nucleotides matching TRBD1. The material sequenced was PBMCs or T cells enriched from blood (not recorded which). The receptor was derived from a woman aged 50 to 65 who had recovered from COVID-19. The CDR3 DNA reads as TGTGCCAGCTCCGGGACAGGGGGCAATCAGCCCCAGCATTTT. Its translation: CASSGTGGNQPQHF.